A single sample is the source of the 17 T cell receptor beta chains below, sequenced in a study of blood T cell repertoires in COVID-19. Data came from immunoSEQ multiplex PCR; TCRdb stores just in-frame clones and leaves some out. The sample records some 200,000 clones, approximately 80% being singletons. Sequenced: peripheral blood. Receptors were obtained from an elderly woman with COVID-19, enrolled during active disease.

This sequence joins TRBV3-1 (or the pseudogene TRBV3-2) and TRBJ2-1; 10 bases align to TRBD1. The trim removed 4 bases at V and 10 bases at J, leaving 7 bases unmatched. Germline V gene lookup returns CDR1 LGHDT and CDR2 YNNKEL (reference sequence). CDR3 size: 14 residues. The CDR3 spells CASSPWDRGTEQFF. DNA for the CDR3: TGTGCCAGCAGCCCTTGGGACAGGGGAACAGAGCAGTTCTTC.

Written as DNA, the CDR3 is TGTGCCAGCAGTGAAAAGCCGTGGAGCACAGATACGCAGTATTTT. It yields the protein CASSEKPWSTDTQYF. The chain joins TRBV2 to TRBJ2-3; no reliable D call. The V end was cut by 2 bases, the J end by 0 bases, with 9 bases between. This CDR3 comprises 15 residues. Germline V gene lookup returns CDR1 SNHLY and CDR2 FYNNEI.

This clone was seen many times. This rearrangement joins TRBV18 to TRBJ2-3; 7 bases match TRBD1. Germline loops: CDR1 KGHSH, CDR2 LQKENI. The CDR3 covers 13 residues. Trimming took 5 bases from V and 5 from J; bases not matched to a gene: 4. CDR3 region: CASSIQGIDTQYF. The CDR3 DNA sequence: TGTGCCAGCTCAATACAGGGGATAGATACGCAGTATTTT.

CDR3 region: CASSTPGTSGIDEQFF. The CDR3 DNA is TGTGCCAGCAGTACCCCCGGGACTAGCGGGATAGATGAGCAGTTCTTC. The chain employs TRBV28 and TRBJ2-1, with 13 bases fitting TRBD2. The ends lost 5 bases at V and 8 bases at J; junction bases unmatched: 9. The germline V gene encodes CDR1 MDHEN and CDR2 SYDVKM. The CDR3 contains 16 residues.

The rearrangement joins TRBV18 to TRBJ1-1; tentatively, D is TRBD1 (5 bases). Deletions cut 2 bases from V and 1 base from J, with 17 bases between. Germline-derived CDR1 and CDR2 are KGHSH and LQKENI. This CDR3 contains 17 residues. CDR3 protein: CASSPFQGTGGNTEAFF. CDR3 DNA sequence: TGTGCCAGCTCACCATTTCAGGGAACGGGAGGGAACACTGAAGCTTTCTTT.

The sample holds one count of this clone. The chain combines TRBV12-3 or TRBV12-4 with TRBJ2-5; TRBD2 is a possible D gene (6 bases). V lost 6 bases and J lost 5, with 13 bases in between. The length of the CDR3 is 13 residues. The CDR3 spells CASSPQRAETQYF. The CDR3 DNA reads TGTGCCAGCAGCCCCCAGCGGGCCGAGACCCAGTACTTC.

This chain connects TRBV5-4 to TRBJ2-1, with 8 bases fitting TRBD1. The junction had 2 bases not matched to a gene; V was cut back by 3 bases and J by 9 bases. This CDR3 is built from 12 residues. Looked up from germline, CDR1 is SGHNT and CDR2 is YYREEE (reference sequence). The CDR3 region has the DNA TGTGCCAGCAGCTCAGGGGGCGGTGAGCAGTTCTTC. As protein: CASSSGGGEQFF.

The chain employs TRBV3-1 (or the pseudogene TRBV3-2) and TRBJ2-3; perhaps TRBD2 as D (7 bases). Germline CDR1 and CDR2: LGHDT and YNNKEL (reference sequence). The CDR3 runs 14 residues. V was cut by 4 bases and J by 3 bases, with 11 bases left in between. CDR3 residues: CASSPRGLTDTQYF. The CDR3 bases are TGTGCCAGCAGCCCGCGGGGGCTGACAGATACGCAGTATTTT.

The genes are TRBV28 and TRBJ2-6; no clear D. CDR3 length: 15 amino acids. Germline CDR1 reads MDHEN; CDR2 reads SYDVKM. Trimming took off 3 bases at V and 2 bases at J, with 8 bases between the two ends. CDR3 coding DNA: TGTGCCAGCAGTTTTACCAGGCCTGGGGCCAACGTCCTGACTTTC. It is translated as CASSFTRPGANVLTF.

The rearrangement uses TRBV7-2 and TRBJ2-7; 9 bases map to TRBD2. CDR1 SGHTA and CDR2 FQGNSA come from the germline V gene. J was trimmed by 0 bases and V by 7 bases; bases with no gene match: 10. The CDR3 totals 16 residues. This CDR3 is CASNAGGAPPSYEQYF. The DNA of the CDR3 is TGTGCCAGCAACGCGGGGGGGGCTCCCCCCTCCTACGAGCAGTACTTC.

The chain links TRBV19 to TRBJ1-6; D ambiguous. This CDR3 has 13 amino acids. Germline V gene lookup returns CDR1 LNHDA and CDR2 SQIVND (reference sequence). Trimming pared 3 bases from V and 9 bases from J, leaving 9 bases between. This CDR3 is CASSMGAGSPLHF. In DNA form, the CDR3 reads TGTGCCAGTAGTATGGGAGCCGGTTCACCCCTCCACTTT.

This clone appeared once. The chain couples TRBV4-1 to TRBJ1-4, with TRBD1 identical over 7 bases. Per germline, CDR1 MGHRA and CDR2 YSYEKL. V trimming: 2 bases; J trimming: 6 bases; junction bases outside the gene matches: 6. The CDR3 contains 15 residues. CDR3 residues: CASSQNRGLDEKLFF. As DNA, the CDR3 is TGCGCCAGCAGCCAAAACAGGGGTTTGGATGAAAAACTGTTTTTT.

V and J are TRBV7-6 and TRBJ2-1; D is possibly TRBD1 (6 bases). Germline-derived CDR1 and CDR2 are SGHVS and FNYEAQ. The CDR3 contains 15 residues. V lost 2 bases and J 2 bases, leaving 10 bases between the germline ends. CDR3 loop: CASSLSRGAYNEQFF. CDR3 bases: TGTGCCAGCAGCTTATCCAGGGGTGCCTACAATGAGCAGTTCTTC.

In this sample, this clone turned up a few times. This chain links TRBV4-1 with TRBJ1-4; perhaps TRBD1 as D (5 bases). This CDR3 is 16 amino acids long. Between the trimmed V and J ends, which lost 4 bases and 0 bases, there was a span of 12 bases. Germline V gives CDR1 MGHRA, CDR2 YSYEKL. CDR3 nucleotides: TGCGCCAGCAGCCCCCAGGAGGGGCCAACTAATGAAAAACTGTTTTTT. It yields the protein CASSPQEGPTNEKLFF.

The chain links TRBV29-1 to TRBJ2-3; TRBD2 matches 10 bases. Looked up from germline, CDR1 is SQVTM and CDR2 is ANQGSEA. This CDR3 spans 17 amino acids. The V gene end was trimmed by 3 bases and the J gene end by 0 bases; junction bases not matched to a gene: 9. The CDR3 protein is CSVEGSSSGGSTDTQYF. The CDR3 DNA is TGCAGCGTTGAGGGTTCGTCTAGCGGGGGTAGCACAGATACGCAGTATTTT.

This clone was detected only a few times. The chain combines TRBV3-1 (or the pseudogene TRBV3-2) with TRBJ2-7, with D perhaps TRBD1 (6 bases). V gave up 5 bases and J gave up 3 bases, with 11 bases separating them. The CDR3 extends over 13 amino acids. Germline loops: CDR1 LGHDT, CDR2 YNNKEL (reference sequence). CDR3 loop: CASSAGTYYEQYF. CDR3 in DNA: TGTGCCAGCAGCGCTGGGACATACTACGAGCAGTACTTC.

The sample holds one count of this clone. V gene TRBV11-2 combines with J gene TRBJ1-3; 12 bases align to TRBD1. The ends lost 5 bases at V and 1 base at J; junction bases unmatched: 12. The CDR3 loop spans 19 amino acids. The germline CDR1 and CDR2 sequences are SGHAT and FQNNGV. The CDR3 DNA reads TGTGCCAGCAGCGCGGGACAGGGGGCGCAGTCCGGTTCTGGAAACACCATATATTTT. It codes for CASSAGQGAQSGSGNTIYF. The full variable domain, in which reference TRBV11-2 and TRBJ1-3 provide the parts outside the CDR3, is EAGVAQSPRYKIIEKRQSVAFWCNPISGHATLYWYQQILGQGPKLLIQFQNNGVVDDSQLPKDRFSAERLKGVDSTLKIQPAKLEDSAVYLCASSAGQGAQSGSGNTIYFGEGSWLTVV.